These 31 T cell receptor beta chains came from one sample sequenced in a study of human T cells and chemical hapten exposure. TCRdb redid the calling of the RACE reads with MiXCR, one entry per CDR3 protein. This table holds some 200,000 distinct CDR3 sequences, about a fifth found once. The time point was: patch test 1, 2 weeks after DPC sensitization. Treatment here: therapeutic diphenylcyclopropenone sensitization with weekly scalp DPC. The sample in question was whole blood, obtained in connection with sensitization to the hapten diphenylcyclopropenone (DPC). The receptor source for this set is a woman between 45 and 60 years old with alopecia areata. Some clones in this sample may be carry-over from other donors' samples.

CDR3 in DNA: TGTGCCAGCAGCTTCGAGGCACCCACTGAAGCTTTCTTT. This encodes CASSFEAPTEAFF. This chain connects TRBV7-9 to TRBJ1-1; no reliable D call. Germline loops: CDR1 SEHNR, CDR2 FQNEAQ (reference sequence). Trimming stripped 3 bases from V and 4 bases from J, with 9 bases between. The CDR3 sequence is 13 residues long.

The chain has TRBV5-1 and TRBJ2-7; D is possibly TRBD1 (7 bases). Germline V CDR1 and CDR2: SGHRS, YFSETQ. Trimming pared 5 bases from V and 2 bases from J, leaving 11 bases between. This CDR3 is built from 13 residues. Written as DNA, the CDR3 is TGCGCCAGCAGGCGGGACAGAGCCTACGAGCAGTACTTC. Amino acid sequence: CASRRDRAYEQYF.

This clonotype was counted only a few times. CDR3 sequence (DNA): TGCAGTGCTAGGAACAGCGGGAGCGGCGGAGCCGGGGAGCTGTTTTTT. Translation gives CSARNSGSGGAGELFF. The chain has TRBV20-1 and TRBJ2-2; TRBD2 aligns across 8 bases. Unmatched junction bases numbered 12, after V lost 3 bases and J lost 6 bases. Germline CDR1 and CDR2: DFQATT and SNEGSKA (reference sequence). This CDR3 has 16 amino acids.

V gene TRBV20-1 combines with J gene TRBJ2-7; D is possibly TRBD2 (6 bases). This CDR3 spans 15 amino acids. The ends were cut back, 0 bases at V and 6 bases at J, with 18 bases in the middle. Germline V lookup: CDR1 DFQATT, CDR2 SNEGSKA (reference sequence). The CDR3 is CSARDRSRLVPEQYF. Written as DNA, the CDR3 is TGCAGTGCTAGAGACCGCTCTCGACTAGTTCCCGAGCAGTACTTC.

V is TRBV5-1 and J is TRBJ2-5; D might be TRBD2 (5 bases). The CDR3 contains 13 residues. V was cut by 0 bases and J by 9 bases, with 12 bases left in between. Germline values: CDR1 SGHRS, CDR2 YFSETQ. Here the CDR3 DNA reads TGCGCCAGCAGCTTGGTAGCCGGGGTCTCCCAGTACTTC. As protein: CASSLVAGVSQYF.

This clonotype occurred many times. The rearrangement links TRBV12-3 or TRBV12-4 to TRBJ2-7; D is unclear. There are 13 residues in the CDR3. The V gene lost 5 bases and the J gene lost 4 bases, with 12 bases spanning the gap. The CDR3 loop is CASSGPSGYEQYF. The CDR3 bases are TGTGCCAGCAGTGGCCCCTCCGGGTACGAGCAGTACTTC.

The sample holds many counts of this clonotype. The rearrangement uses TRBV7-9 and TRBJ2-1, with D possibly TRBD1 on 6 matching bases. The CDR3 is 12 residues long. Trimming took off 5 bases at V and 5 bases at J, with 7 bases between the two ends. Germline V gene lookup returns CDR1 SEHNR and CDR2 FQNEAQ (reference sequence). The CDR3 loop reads CASSGQHNEQFF. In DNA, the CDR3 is TGTGCCAGCAGCGGACAGCACAATGAGCAGTTCTTC.

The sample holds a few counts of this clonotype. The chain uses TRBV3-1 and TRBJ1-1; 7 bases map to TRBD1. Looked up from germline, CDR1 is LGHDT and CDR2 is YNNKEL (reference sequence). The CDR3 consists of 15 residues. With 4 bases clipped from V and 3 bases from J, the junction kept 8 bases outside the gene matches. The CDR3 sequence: CASSPMVTGDTEAFF. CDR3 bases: TGTGCCAGCAGCCCTATGGTAACAGGGGACACTGAAGCTTTCTTT.

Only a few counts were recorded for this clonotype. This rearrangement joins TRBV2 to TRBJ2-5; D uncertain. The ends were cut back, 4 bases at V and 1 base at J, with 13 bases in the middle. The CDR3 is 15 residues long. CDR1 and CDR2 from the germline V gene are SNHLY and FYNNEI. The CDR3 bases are TGTGCCAGCAGTGGAAGAAGGACCACCCAAGAGACCCAGTACTTC. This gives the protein CASSGRRTTQETQYF.

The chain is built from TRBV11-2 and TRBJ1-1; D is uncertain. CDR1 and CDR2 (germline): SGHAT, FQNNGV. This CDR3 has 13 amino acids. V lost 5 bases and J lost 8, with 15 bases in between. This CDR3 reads CASSITSQVEAFF. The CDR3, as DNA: TGTGCCAGCAGCATAACCTCCCAGGTGGAAGCTTTCTTT.

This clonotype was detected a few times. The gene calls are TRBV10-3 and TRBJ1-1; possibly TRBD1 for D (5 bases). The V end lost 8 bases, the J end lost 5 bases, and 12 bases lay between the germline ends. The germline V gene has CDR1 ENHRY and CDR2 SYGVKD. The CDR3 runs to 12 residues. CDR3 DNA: TGTGCCATCCAGGGTCCAGGGACTGAAGCTTTCTTT. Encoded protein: CAIQGPGTEAFF.

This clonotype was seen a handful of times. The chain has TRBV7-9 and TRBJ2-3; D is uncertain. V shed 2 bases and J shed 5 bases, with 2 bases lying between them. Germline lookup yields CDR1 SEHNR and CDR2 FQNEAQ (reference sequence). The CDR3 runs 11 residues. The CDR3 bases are TGTGCCAGCAGCTTACTAGATACGCAGTATTTT. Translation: CASSLLDTQYF. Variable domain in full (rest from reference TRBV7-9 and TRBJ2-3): DTGVSQNPRHKITKRGQNVTFRCDPISEHNRLYWYRQTLGQGPEFLTYFQNEAQLEKSRLLSDRFSAERPKGSFSTLEIQRTEQGDSAMYLCASSLLDTQYFGPGTRLTVL.

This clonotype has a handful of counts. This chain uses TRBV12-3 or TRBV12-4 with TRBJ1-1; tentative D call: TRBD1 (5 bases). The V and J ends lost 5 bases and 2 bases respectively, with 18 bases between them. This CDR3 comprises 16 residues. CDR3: CASSLQRQLLNTEAFF. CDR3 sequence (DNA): TGTGCCAGCAGTCTACAACGACAGCTACTTAACACTGAAGCTTTCTTT.

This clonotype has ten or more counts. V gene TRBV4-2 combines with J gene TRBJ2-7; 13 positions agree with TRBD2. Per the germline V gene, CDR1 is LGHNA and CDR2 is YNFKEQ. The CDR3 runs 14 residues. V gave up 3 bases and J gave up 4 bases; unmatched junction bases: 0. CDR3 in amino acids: CASSQTSGRYEQYF. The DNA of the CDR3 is TGTGCCAGCAGCCAGACTAGCGGGAGGTACGAGCAGTACTTC.

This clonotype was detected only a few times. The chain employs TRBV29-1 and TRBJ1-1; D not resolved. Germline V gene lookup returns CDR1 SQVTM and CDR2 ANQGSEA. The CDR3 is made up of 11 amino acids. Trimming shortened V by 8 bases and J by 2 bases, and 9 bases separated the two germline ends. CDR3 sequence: CSSGRNTEAFF. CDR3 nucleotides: TGCAGCTCGGGCCGAAACACTGAAGCTTTCTTT. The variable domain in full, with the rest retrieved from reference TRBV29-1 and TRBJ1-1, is SAVISQKPSRDICQRGTSLTIQCQVDSQVTMMFWYRQQPGQSLTLIATANQGSEATYESGFVIDKFPISRPNLTFSTLTVSNMSPEDSSIYLCSSGRNTEAFFGQGTRLTVV.

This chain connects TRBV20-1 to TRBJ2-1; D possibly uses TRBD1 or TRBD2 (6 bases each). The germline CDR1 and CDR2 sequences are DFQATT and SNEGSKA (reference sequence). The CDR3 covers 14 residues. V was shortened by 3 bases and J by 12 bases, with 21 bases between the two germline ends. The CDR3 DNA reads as TGCAGTGCTAGGACTAGAATGACCCAGGGGTGGCAGTTCTTC. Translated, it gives CSARTRMTQGWQFF.

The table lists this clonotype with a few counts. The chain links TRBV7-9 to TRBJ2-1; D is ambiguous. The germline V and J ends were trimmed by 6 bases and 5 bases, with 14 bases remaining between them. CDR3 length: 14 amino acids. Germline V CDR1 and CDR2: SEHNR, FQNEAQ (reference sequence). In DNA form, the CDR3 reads TGTGCCAGCAGTCATGGGATGTTTGACAATGAGCAGTTCTTC. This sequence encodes CASSHGMFDNEQFF. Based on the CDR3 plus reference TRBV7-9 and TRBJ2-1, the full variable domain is DTGVSQNPRHKITKRGQNVTFRCDPISEHNRLYWYRQTLGQGPEFLTYFQNEAQLEKSRLLSDRFSAERPKGSFSTLEIQRTEQGDSAMYLCASSHGMFDNEQFFGPGTRLTVL.

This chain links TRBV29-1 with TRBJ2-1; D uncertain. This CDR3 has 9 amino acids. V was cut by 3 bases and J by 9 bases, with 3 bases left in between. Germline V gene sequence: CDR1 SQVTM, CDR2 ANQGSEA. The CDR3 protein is CSVDSEQFF. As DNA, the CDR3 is TGCAGCGTTGATAGTGAGCAGTTCTTC.

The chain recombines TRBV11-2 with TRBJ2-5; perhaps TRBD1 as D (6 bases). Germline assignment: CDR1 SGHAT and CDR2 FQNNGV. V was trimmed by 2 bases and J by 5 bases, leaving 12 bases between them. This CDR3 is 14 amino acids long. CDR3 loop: CASSLLGGRETQYF. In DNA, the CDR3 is TGTGCCAGCAGCTTATTAGGGGGTCGGGAGACCCAGTACTTC.

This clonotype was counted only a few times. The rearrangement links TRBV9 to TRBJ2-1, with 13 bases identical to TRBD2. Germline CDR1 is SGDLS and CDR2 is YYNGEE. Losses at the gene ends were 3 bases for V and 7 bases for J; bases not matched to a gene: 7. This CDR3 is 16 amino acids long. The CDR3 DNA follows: TGTGCCAGCAGCGCCCTACTAGCGGGAGGGCATAATGAGCAGTTCTTC. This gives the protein CASSALLAGGHNEQFF. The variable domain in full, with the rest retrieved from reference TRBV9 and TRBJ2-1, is DSGVTQTPKHLITATGQRVTLRCSPRSGDLSVYWYQQSLDQGLQFLIQYYNGEERAKGNILERFSAQQFPDLHSELNLSSLELGDSALYFCASSALLAGGHNEQFFGPGTRLTVL.

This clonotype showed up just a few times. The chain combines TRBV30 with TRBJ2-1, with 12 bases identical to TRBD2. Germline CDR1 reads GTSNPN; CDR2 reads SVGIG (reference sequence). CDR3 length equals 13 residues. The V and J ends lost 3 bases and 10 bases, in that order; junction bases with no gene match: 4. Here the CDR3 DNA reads TGTGCCTGGAGGACTAGCGGGAGACGGGAGCAGTTCTTC. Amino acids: CAWRTSGRREQFF.

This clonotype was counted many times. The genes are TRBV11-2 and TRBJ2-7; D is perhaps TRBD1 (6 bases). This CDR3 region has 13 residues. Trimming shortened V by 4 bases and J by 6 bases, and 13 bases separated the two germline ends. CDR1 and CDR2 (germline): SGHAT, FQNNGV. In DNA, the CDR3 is TGTGCCAGCAGCTCAGAACAGGGCTCCGAGCAGTACTTC. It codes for CASSSEQGSEQYF.

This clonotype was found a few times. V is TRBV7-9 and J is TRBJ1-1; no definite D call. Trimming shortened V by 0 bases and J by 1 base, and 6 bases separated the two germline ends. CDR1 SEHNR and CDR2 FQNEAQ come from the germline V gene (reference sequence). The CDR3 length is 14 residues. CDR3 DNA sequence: TGTGCCAGCAGCTTAGCAAGGGCGAACACTGAAGCTTTCTTT. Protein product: CASSLARANTEAFF.

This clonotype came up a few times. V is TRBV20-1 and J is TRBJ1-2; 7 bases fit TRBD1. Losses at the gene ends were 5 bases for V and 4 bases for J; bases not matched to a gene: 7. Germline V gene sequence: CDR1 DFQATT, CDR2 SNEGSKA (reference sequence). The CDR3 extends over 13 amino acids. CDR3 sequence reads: CSAARDSSYGYTF. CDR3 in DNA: TGCAGTGCTGCCCGGGACAGTTCCTATGGCTACACCTTC.

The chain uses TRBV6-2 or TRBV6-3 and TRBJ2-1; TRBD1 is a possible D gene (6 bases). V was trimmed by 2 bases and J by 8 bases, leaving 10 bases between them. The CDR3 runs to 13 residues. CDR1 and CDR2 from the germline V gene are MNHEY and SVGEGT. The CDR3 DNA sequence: TGTGCCAGCAGTTACCTAAACAGGGATGAGCAGTTCTTC. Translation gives CASSYLNRDEQFF.

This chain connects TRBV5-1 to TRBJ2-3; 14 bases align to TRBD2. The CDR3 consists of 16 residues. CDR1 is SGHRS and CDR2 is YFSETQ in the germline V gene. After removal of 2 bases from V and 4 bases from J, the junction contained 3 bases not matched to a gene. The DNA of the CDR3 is TGCGCCAGCAGCTTAGAGGGACTAGCGGGAGCAGATACGCAGTATTTT. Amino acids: CASSLEGLAGADTQYF.

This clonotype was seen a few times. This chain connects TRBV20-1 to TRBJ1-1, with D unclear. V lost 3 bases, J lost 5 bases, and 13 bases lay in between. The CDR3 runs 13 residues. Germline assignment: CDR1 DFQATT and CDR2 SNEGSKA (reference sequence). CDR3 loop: CSARRVELTEAFF. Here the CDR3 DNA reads TGCAGTGCTAGGAGGGTGGAACTGACTGAAGCTTTCTTT.

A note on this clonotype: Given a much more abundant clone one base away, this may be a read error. The CDR3 DNA follows: TGCAGCGTTGGCAACAGGGTCTGGGGTGAAGCTTTCTTT. Its translation is CSVGNRVWGEAFF. This chain connects TRBV29-1 to TRBJ1-1, with D possibly TRBD1 on 6 matching bases. Trimming left V 4 bases short and J 7 bases short, with 16 bases between. The CDR3 runs 13 residues. The germline V gene has CDR1 SQVTM and CDR2 ANQGSEA.

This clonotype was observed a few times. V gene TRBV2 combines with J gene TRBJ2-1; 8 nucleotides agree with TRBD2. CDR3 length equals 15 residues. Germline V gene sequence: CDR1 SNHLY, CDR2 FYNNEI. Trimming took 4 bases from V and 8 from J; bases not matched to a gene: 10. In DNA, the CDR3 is TGTGCCAGCAGTGGAGAGCGGGAGTCTGTCCATGAGCAGTTCTTC. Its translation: CASSGERESVHEQFF.

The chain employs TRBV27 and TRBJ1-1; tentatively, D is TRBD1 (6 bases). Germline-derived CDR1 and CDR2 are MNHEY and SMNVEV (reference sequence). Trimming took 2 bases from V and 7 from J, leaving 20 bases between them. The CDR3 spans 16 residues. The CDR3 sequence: CASSLQRSMRGVEAFF. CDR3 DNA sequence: TGTGCCAGCAGTTTACAGAGGTCTATGAGGGGGGTTGAAGCTTTCTTT.

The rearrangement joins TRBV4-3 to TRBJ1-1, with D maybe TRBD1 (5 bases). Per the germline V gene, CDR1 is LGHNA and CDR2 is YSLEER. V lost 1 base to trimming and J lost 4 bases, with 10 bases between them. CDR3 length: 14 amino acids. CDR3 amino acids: CASSQVLGATEAFF. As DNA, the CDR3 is TGCGCCAGCAGCCAAGTCCTCGGGGCCACTGAAGCTTTCTTT.